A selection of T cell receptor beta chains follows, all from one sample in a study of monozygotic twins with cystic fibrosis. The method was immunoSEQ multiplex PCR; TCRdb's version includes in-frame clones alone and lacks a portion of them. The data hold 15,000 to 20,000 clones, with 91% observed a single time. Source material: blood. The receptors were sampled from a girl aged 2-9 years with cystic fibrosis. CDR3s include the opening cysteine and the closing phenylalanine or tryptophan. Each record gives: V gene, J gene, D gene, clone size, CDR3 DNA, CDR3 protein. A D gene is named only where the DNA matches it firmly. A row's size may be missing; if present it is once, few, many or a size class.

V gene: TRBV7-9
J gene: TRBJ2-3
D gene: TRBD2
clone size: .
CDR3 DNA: TGTGCCAGCAGCTTAGCGGTTACCGGGACTAGCGAAACAGATACGCAGTATTTT
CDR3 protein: CASSLAVTGTSETDTQYF

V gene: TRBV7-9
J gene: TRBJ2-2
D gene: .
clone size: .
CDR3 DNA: TGTGCCAGCAGCTTAGCAGGGACCCCGAACACCGGGGAGCTGTTTTTT
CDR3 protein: CASSLAGTPNTGELFF

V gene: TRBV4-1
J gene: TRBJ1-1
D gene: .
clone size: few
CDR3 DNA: TGCGCCAGCAGCCTAGGTCCGAGGGGGGAAACTGAAGCTTTCTTT
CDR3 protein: CASSLGPRGETEAFF

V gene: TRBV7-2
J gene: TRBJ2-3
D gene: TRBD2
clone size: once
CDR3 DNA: TGTGCCAGCAGCTCTAAGCGGGGGCAGACCACAGATACGCAGTATTTT
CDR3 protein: CASSSKRGQTTDTQYF

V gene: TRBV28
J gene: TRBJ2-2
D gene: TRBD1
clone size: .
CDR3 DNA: TGTGCCAGCCACCACTCCCAGGGGGCGACCGGGGAGCTGTTTTTT
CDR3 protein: CASHHSQGATGELFF

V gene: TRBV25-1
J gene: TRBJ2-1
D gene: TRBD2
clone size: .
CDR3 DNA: TGTGCCAGCAGTCCCAGCGGGAGGGCCACCTACAATGAGCAGTTCTTC
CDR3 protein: CASSPSGRATYNEQFF

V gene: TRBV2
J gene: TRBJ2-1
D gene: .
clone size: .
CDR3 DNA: TGTGCCAGCAGTGAACCGGGCCGACTTTCCTACAATGAGCAGTTCTTC
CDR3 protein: CASSEPGRLSYNEQFF

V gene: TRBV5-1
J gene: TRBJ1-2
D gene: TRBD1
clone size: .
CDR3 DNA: TGCGCCAGCAGCTGGACAGGCCAGGGAGACTATGGCTACACCTTC
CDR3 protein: CASSWTGQGDYGYTF

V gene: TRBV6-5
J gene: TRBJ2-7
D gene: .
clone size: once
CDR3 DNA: TGTGCCAGCAGCCTTTACAGGGAAACCTACGAGCAGTACTTC
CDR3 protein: CASSLYRETYEQYF

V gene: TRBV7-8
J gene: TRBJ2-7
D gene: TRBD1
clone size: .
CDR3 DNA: TGTGCCAGCAGCTTAGCGACAGGGGGGTTCTACGAGCAGTACTTC
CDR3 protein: CASSLATGGFYEQYF

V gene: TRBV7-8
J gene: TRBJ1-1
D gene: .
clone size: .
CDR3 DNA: TGTGCCAGCAGCCAAAGGGACGGGGATCTGACAGAAGCTTTCTTT
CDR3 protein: CASSQRDGDLTEAFF

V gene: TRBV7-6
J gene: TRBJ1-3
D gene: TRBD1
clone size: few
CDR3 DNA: TGTGCCAGCAGCTTAGCTCAGGGGGAGGGAAACACCATATATTTT
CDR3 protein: CASSLAQGEGNTIYF

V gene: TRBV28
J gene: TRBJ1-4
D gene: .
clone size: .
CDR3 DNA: TGTGCCAGCCGGGGGGGAGGGCCAACTAATGAAAAACTGTTTTTT
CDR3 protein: CASRGGGPTNEKLFF